This entry lists 9 T cell receptor beta chains sequenced from one sample in a study of blood T cells in healthy people across ages. The authors ran a second PCR of about 6 to 11 cycles using a sample-barcoded 5' primer and a J-beta primer mix. TCRdb analysed the 5' RACE reads with MiXCR anew, one entry per CDR3 protein. The sample yields around 1,700,000 distinct CDR3 sequences, 28% seen once. The sequenced sample was blood. Every receptor here comes from a woman in her 30s in good health.

As for this clonotype: A much bigger clone sits one base away, suggesting this may be a read error. The V and J genes are TRBV12-3 or TRBV12-4 and TRBJ2-4; D possibly matches TRBD1 or TRBD2 (7 bases each). This CDR3 region has 15 residues. CDR3 DNA sequence: TGTGCCAGCAGTTCCTCAGGGGGGGCCAAAAACACTCAGTACTTC. Translating it yields CASSSSGGAKNTQYF.

The chain uses TRBV6-6 and TRBJ1-2, with D possibly being TRBD1 (5 bases). V dropped 4 bases and J dropped 5 bases, with 11 bases sitting between them. Germline V gives CDR1 MNHNY, CDR2 SVGAGI (reference sequence). The CDR3 sequence is 13 residues long. CDR3 DNA: TGTGCCAGCAGTTGGGGCAGAGAGTATGGCTACACCTTC. As protein: CASSWGREYGYTF.

J is TRBJ1-2 and V is TRBV20-1; no clear D gene. Trimming left V 3 bases short and J 7 bases short, with 15 bases between. Looked up from germline, CDR1 is DFQATT and CDR2 is SNEGSKA (reference sequence). CDR3 size: 13 residues. CDR3 sequence reads: CSASSPGTRGYTF. In nucleotides, the CDR3 is TGCAGTGCTAGTAGCCCAGGTACGCGTGGCTACACCTTC.

This clonotype was seen at least ten times. The V gene is TRBV20-1, the J gene TRBJ1-2; no clear D gene. The germline V gene has CDR1 DFQATT and CDR2 SNEGSKA (reference sequence). This CDR3 region has 13 residues. V was pared by 3 bases and J by 7 bases, with 15 bases between. CDR3 nucleotides: TGCAGTGCTAGTCTTGGCCAAAGGTCTGGCTACACCTTC. This sequence encodes CSASLGQRSGYTF.

The V call is TRBV6-5, the J call TRBJ2-3; D is perhaps TRBD1 (6 bases). CDR1 and CDR2 (germline): MNHEY, SVGAGI. The CDR3 runs to 16 residues. Trimming took off 2 bases at V and 2 bases at J, with 14 bases between the two ends. CDR3 coding DNA: TGTGCCAGCAGTTACAACAGGGCGCAAAACACAGATACGCAGTATTTT. Amino acids: CASSYNRAQNTDTQYF.

The chain uses TRBV29-1 and TRBJ1-4; 7 nucleotides match TRBD1. CDR3 length equals 12 residues. V shed 7 bases and J 8 bases; nucleotides not matched to a gene: 7. CDR1 SQVTM and CDR2 ANQGSEA come from the germline V gene. The CDR3 DNA sequence: TGCAGCGGAGGACAGGACCGAGAAAAACTGTTTTTT. Encoded protein: CSGGQDREKLFF.

The chain combines TRBV7-9 with TRBJ1-1; no clear D gene. The V end lost 5 bases, the J end lost 0 bases, and 13 bases lay between the germline ends. Germline V lookup: CDR1 SEHNR, CDR2 FQNEAQ (reference sequence). The CDR3 totals 15 residues. The CDR3 coding sequence is TGTGCCAGCAGCCCCCCGAACCAGGTGAACACTGAAGCTTTCTTT. As protein: CASSPPNQVNTEAFF.

This sequence joins TRBV9 and TRBJ2-2, with 9 bases that match TRBD2. CDR3 size: 17 residues. CDR1 and CDR2 from the germline V gene are SGDLS and YYNGEE. V was pared by 0 bases and J by 4 bases, with 7 bases of the junction left unmatched. As DNA, the CDR3 is TGTGCCAGCAGCGTAGTATCAATAGCGGGAGCCACCGGGGAGCTGTTTTTT. Translation: CASSVVSIAGATGELFF.

The chain uses TRBV7-9 and TRBJ2-7; D may be TRBD1 (6 bases). V was trimmed by 5 bases and J by 4 bases, leaving 18 bases between them. Germline V lookup: CDR1 SEHNR, CDR2 FQNEAQ (reference sequence). The CDR3 runs 15 residues. The CDR3 DNA is TGTGCCAGCAGCCCTGGACAGCCGGTCACTTACGAGCAGTACTTC. Its translation is CASSPGQPVTYEQYF.